This section outlines one T cell receptor beta chain sequence together with its context. TCRdb re-called the 5' RACE reads through MiXCR, storing one row per CDR3 protein. The sample records 8,000 or so distinct CDR3 sequences, about 65% being singletons. This CDR3 has 16 amino acids. From germline, CDR1 is KGHSH and CDR2 LQKENI. Unmatched junction bases numbered 10, after V lost 4 bases and J lost 2 bases. Specimen: tumor-infiltrating naive CD4+ T cells sorted from the breast tumor. This sample's subset: naive CD4+ T cells, CD4+CD45RA+CD25-. This rearrangement joins TRBV18 to TRBJ2-7; the match to TRBD1 covers 8 bases. The receptor was isolated from a female donor with breast cancer. The CDR3 bases are TGTGCCAGCTCACTACTCCCCGGGACAGGTACCTACGAGCAGTACTTC. As protein: CASSLLPGTGTYEQYF.